A single TCR beta chain is shown here with its context. TCRdb keeps only in-frame clones here, not all; method: immunoSEQ multiplex PCR. The sample has 68,000 or so clones; roughly nine tenths are singletons. V shed 5 bases and J 6 bases; nucleotides not matched to a gene: 6. The germline CDR1 and CDR2 sequences are SEHNR and FQNEAQ (reference sequence). The CDR3 sequence is 13 residues long. This sample was included in a study of technical replicates of blood from a few donors. Material: PBMCs. The chain recombines TRBV7-9 with TRBJ1-2, with 7 bases matching TRBD1. The origin of this receptor is a human donor in good health. Some clones in this sample may be carry-over from other donors' samples. DNA for the CDR3: TGTGCCAGCAGCAACGACAGGGCTGATGGCTACACCTTC. It translates to CASSNDRADGYTF.